A selection of T cell receptor beta chains follows, all from one sample in a study of radiation and T cells in renal cell carcinoma. TCRdb's table, derived via immunoSEQ multiplex PCR, lists solely in-frame clones and lacks some. Of just over 15,000 clones in the sample, about three fifths were seen once. Sequencing used tumor tissue, obtained from a patient whose treatment included radiotherapy and nephrectomy. Receptors were obtained from a woman aged 70-85 years with renal cell carcinoma. Both conserved end residues are part of each CDR3. D genes are given only for firm matches. Some rows have no size entry. The others give once, few or many, or a class for an expanded clone.

CDR3: CASSLWQAKGEAFF; DNA: TGTGCCAGCAGCTTGTGGCAGGCGAAGGGTGAAGCTTTCTTT; D: .; J: TRBJ1-1; size: .; V: TRBV4-2
CDR3: CATAGTDNQPQHF; DNA: TGTGCCACCGCCGGGACCGATAATCAGCCCCAGCATTTT; D: .; J: TRBJ1-5; size: .; V: TRBV10-3
CDR3: CASSQFIGSYEQYF; DNA: TGTGCCAGCAGCCAATTTATAGGGTCCTACGAGCAGTACTTC; D: .; J: TRBJ2-7; size: .; V: TRBV4-2
CDR3: CASSLRLAGGPTDTQYF; DNA: TGTGCCAGCAGCCTAAGGTTAGCGGGAGGCCCCACAGATACGCAGTATTTT; D: TRBD2; J: TRBJ2-3; size: .; V: TRBV7-2
CDR3: CASSLGPGVVLQETQYF; DNA: TGCGCCAGCAGCTTGGGCCCGGGAGTTGTTTTACAAGAGACCCAGTACTTC; D: .; J: TRBJ2-5; size: few; V: TRBV5-1
CDR3: CASSVDRGHAQPQHF; DNA: TGTGCCAGCAGTGTGGACAGGGGGCATGCTCAGCCCCAGCATTTT; D: TRBD1; J: TRBJ1-5; size: .; V: TRBV6-1
CDR3: CAWRPSRALNTEAFF; DNA: TGTGCCTGGAGACCCTCGAGGGCCTTGAACACTGAAGCTTTCTTT; D: .; J: TRBJ1-1; size: .; V: TRBV30
CDR3: CASSEIAGTGGFKEQFF; DNA: TGTGCCAGCAGCGAAATAGCCGGGACAGGGGGTTTCAAGGAGCAGTTCTTC; D: TRBD1; J: TRBJ2-1; size: .; V: TRBV9
CDR3: CASRDRGRSPGELFF; DNA: TGTGCCAGCAGGGACAGGGGGCGCTCCCCCGGGGAGCTGTTTTTT; D: TRBD1; J: TRBJ2-2; size: .; V: TRBV7-9
CDR3: CASRSTLGNEKLFF; DNA: TGTGCCAGCAGATCAACCCTGGGTAATGAAAAACTGTTTTTT; D: .; J: TRBJ1-4; size: .; V: TRBV7-9
CDR3: CASSVVGQGDEQYF; DNA: TGTGCCAGCAGCGTAGTGGGACAGGGGGACGAGCAGTACTTC; D: TRBD1; J: TRBJ2-7; size: .; V: TRBV9
CDR3: CASSWGTGENTGELFF; DNA: TGTGCCAGCAGCTGGGGGACAGGGGAGAACACCGGGGAGCTGTTTTTT; D: TRBD1; J: TRBJ2-2; size: .; V: TRBV5-6
CDR3: CASRDGGSGANVLTF; DNA: TGTGCCAGCAGGGATGGGGGTTCTGGGGCCAACGTCCTGACTTTC; D: .; J: TRBJ2-6; size: .; V: TRBV5-6
CDR3: CASSPRSGGGHDNEQFF; DNA: TGTGCCAGCAGCCCACGATCTGGGGGGGGGCACGACAATGAGCAGTTCTTC; D: .; J: TRBJ2-1; size: .; V: TRBV7-9
CDR3: CASSIQGSYEQYF; DNA: TGTGCCAGTAGTATCCAGGGCTCCTACGAGCAGTACTTC; D: .; J: TRBJ2-7; size: few; V: TRBV19
CDR3: CASSEERGAIDTQYF; DNA: TGTGCCAGCAGTGAAGAGCGGGGGGCCATAGATACGCAGTATTTT; D: TRBD2; J: TRBJ2-3; size: .; V: TRBV2
CDR3: CSVQGGGNQPQHF; DNA: TGCAGCGTTCAAGGGGGCGGGAATCAGCCCCAGCATTTT; D: TRBD1; J: TRBJ1-5; size: few; V: TRBV29-1
CDR3: CASSSVGAGGETQYF; DNA: TGTGCCAGCAGCTCCGTGGGTGCGGGAGGGGAGACCCAGTACTTC; D: TRBD2; J: TRBJ2-5; size: .; V: TRBV7-2
CDR3: CASSLGTGGSAMEKLFF; DNA: TGTGCCAGCAGCTTGGGGACAGGGGGCTCCGCGATGGAAAAACTGTTTTTT; D: TRBD1; J: TRBJ1-4; size: .; V: TRBV5-8
CDR3: CASSSQGTGELFF; DNA: TGTGCCAGCAGCTCCCAGGGGACCGGGGAGCTGTTTTTT; D: .; J: TRBJ2-2; size: .; V: TRBV11-3
CDR3: CASSPYQETQYF; DNA: TGTGCCAGCTCCCCCTACCAAGAGACCCAGTACTTC; D: .; J: TRBJ2-5; size: once; V: TRBV18
CDR3: CASSLRAGGKMNTEAFF; DNA: TGTGCCAGCAGTTTACGGGCAGGGGGCAAAATGAACACTGAAGCTTTCTTT; D: TRBD1; J: TRBJ1-1; size: .; V: TRBV27
CDR3: CASSNLAGGSADTQYF; DNA: TGTGCCAGTAGTAATCTAGCGGGGGGCTCGGCCGATACGCAGTATTTT; D: TRBD2; J: TRBJ2-3; size: once; V: TRBV19
CDR3: CASSLSGTDTQYF; DNA: TGTGCCAGCAGTCTTTCCGGGACAGATACGCAGTATTTT; D: .; J: TRBJ2-3; size: few; V: TRBV6-5
CDR3: CASSDGGRVEDTQYF; DNA: TGCGCCAGCAGTGACGGCGGGAGGGTGGAAGATACGCAGTATTTT; D: TRBD2; J: TRBJ2-3; size: .; V: TRBV10-1
CDR3: CASSRTSGRGNEQFF; DNA: TGTGCCAGCAGCCGGACTAGCGGGAGGGGAAATGAGCAGTTCTTC; D: TRBD2; J: TRBJ2-1; size: .; V: TRBV7-9
CDR3: CASSQDFPGNQPQHF; DNA: TGTGCCAGCAGCCAAGATTTCCCGGGAAATCAGCCCCAGCATTTT; D: .; J: TRBJ1-5; size: many; V: TRBV4-2
CDR3: CASSMGGTNTGELFF; DNA: TGTGCCAGCAGCATGGGAGGGACTAACACCGGGGAGCTGTTTTTT; D: TRBD2; J: TRBJ2-2; size: .; V: TRBV5-6
CDR3: CATSREPAGGFYNEQFF; DNA: TGTGCCACCAGCAGAGAACCAGCGGGGGGGTTCTACAATGAGCAGTTCTTC; D: TRBD2; J: TRBJ2-1; size: .; V: TRBV15
CDR3: CASSQAQGAYGYTF; DNA: TGCGCCAGCAGCCAAGCACAGGGTGCCTATGGCTACACCTTC; D: .; J: TRBJ1-2; size: .; V: TRBV10-1
CDR3: CASSPNLDSPIYEQYF; DNA: TGTGCCAGCAGCCCGAACTTGGACAGCCCGATCTACGAGCAGTACTTC; D: .; J: TRBJ2-7; size: .; V: TRBV11-2
CDR3: CASSAAGAGEYF; DNA: TGTGCCAGCAGTGCCGCCGGGGCGGGGGAGTACTTC; D: TRBD2; J: TRBJ2-7; size: .; V: TRBV6-1